This TCR beta chain was sequenced in a study of STAT5B mutations in CD4+ large granular lymphocyte leukemia. This was a survey-level run. Per the authors' pipeline: The detection floor for productive clonotype frequency was 2.59 x 10-5. The data were produced by immunoSEQ multiplex PCR, yet TCRdb's version contains in-frame clones alone and is incomplete. V and J calls and clone size are as listed in that table; D and trimming were resolved from the DNA. The data hold approximately 52,000 clones, with around 70% observed a single time. This clone was detected only a few times. This receptor was obtained from a human donor in good health. Sequencing was carried out using CD4+ T cells from blood buffy coats.

CDR3 protein: CASSTATGGGADTQYF. CDR3 bases: TGTGCCAGCAGCACCGCTACGGGGGGTGGGGCAGATACGCAGTATTTT. The V and J genes are TRBV9 and TRBJ2-3; 7 bases are a match to TRBD2. The trim removed 4 bases at V and 4 bases at J, leaving 12 bases unmatched. Germline CDR1 and CDR2: SGDLS and YYNGEE. The CDR3 totals 16 residues.